This T cell receptor (beta chain) was documented in a study of patients and donors after allogeneic stem cell transplantation. TCRdb itself ran the RT-PCR reads through MiXCR, one entry per CDR3 protein. This table has some 1,800 distinct CDR3 sequences, about 20% appearing once. V was shortened by 6 bases and J by 7 bases, with 18 bases between the two germline ends. This CDR3 region has 14 residues. The germline CDR1 and CDR2 sequences are SGHTA and FQGNSA. The sample taken for sequencing was blood, either unsorted or a sorted T cell fraction (not recorded which). The sequence was collected from a human donor who was either an allogeneic HSCT recipient or a stem cell or donor lymphocyte infusion donor (not recorded which). It is not recorded whose cells these are; they may come from a transplant donor. The rearrangement uses TRBV7-2 and TRBJ1-2; tentatively, D is TRBD1 (5 bases). Here the CDR3 reads CASSFSDSSAGYTF. The CDR3 region has the DNA TGTGCCAGCAGTTTTTCAGACAGTTCCGCTGGCTACACCTTC. The full variable domain, rest sourced from reference TRBV7-2 and TRBJ1-2, is GAGVSQSPSNKVTEKGKDVELRCDPISGHTALYWYRQSLGQGLEFLIYFQGNSAPDKSGLPSDRFSAERTGGSVSTLTIQRTQQEDSAVYLCASSFSDSSAGYTFGSGTRLTVV.